Listed below are T cell receptor beta chains from one sample, sequenced in a study of cytomegalovirus exposure and HLA in healthy donors. TCRdb's table, derived via immunoSEQ multiplex PCR, lists solely in-frame clones and lacks some. The sample holds about 160,000 clones; 80% are singletons and the top ten take approximately 4.8%. The sample taken for sequencing was PBMCs. These receptors were obtained from a man aged 25-40 years in good health and CMV-seronegative. Both conserved end residues are part of each CDR3. D genes are given only for firm matches. Some rows have no size entry. The others give once, few or many, or a class for an expanded clone.

>TRBV19|once|TRBD2|TRBJ2-7
CASRQAGGSSYEQYF
TGTGCCAGTAGGCAAGCGGGGGGGTCAAGTTACGAGCAGTACTTC
>TRBV7-3|NA|NA|TRBJ2-3
CASSLTGGDTDTQYF
TGTGCCAGCAGCTTAACAGGGGGGGACACAGATACGCAGTATTTT
>TRBV9|NA|TRBD1|TRBJ1-1
CASSVRQGNTEAFF
TGTGCCAGCAGCGTCCGACAGGGGAACACTGAAGCTTTCTTT
>TRBV19|NA|TRBD1|TRBJ1-3
CASSTGTGSGNTIYF
TGTGCCAGTAGTACCGGGACAGGCTCTGGAAACACCATATATTTT
>TRBV27|few|NA|TRBJ1-5
CASSLVQGGQPQHF
TGTGCCAGCAGTTTAGTTCAGGGAGGACAGCCCCAGCATTTT
>TRBV10-2|NA|NA|TRBJ2-7
CASRRSYEQYF
TGCGCCAGCAGAAGGAGCTACGAGCAGTACTTC
>TRBV23-1|NA|NA|TRBJ2-7
CASPSHEQYF
TGCGCCAGTCCGTCTCACGAGCAGTACTTC
>TRBV10-3|few|NA|TRBJ2-2
CAISESRQAPGELFF
TGTGCCATCAGTGAGTCTAGACAGGCACCCGGGGAGCTGTTTTTT
>TRBV10-1|once|NA|TRBJ2-3
CARVRRGGRTDTQYF
TGCGCCAGGGTTCGGAGGGGAGGCCGTACAGATACGCAGTATTTT
>TRBV5-1|NA|TRBD1|TRBJ1-3
CASSRDRGNTIYF
TGCGCCAGCAGCCGGGACAGGGGGAACACCATATATTTT
>TRBV27|NA|NA|TRBJ1-2
CASSFRRPLLPGTPTNYGYTF
TGTGCCAGCAGTTTCCGCCGGCCGCTACTGCCCGGGACACCAACTAACTATGGCTACACCTTC
>TRBV5-1|NA|TRBD1|TRBJ1-2
CASSRAGGKLPRRQGDGGGYTF
TGCGCCAGCAGTCGGGCTGGCGGAAAGCTGCCGCGACGGCAGGGGGATGGAGGAGGCTACACCTTC
>TRBV27|NA|NA|TRBJ1-2
CASSFIRGTRRIENGYTF
TGTGCCAGCAGTTTTATCCGGGGGACGCGGAGGATTGAGAATGGCTACACCTTC
>TRBV15|NA|TRBD1|TRBJ2-3
CATSPHRGPTDTQYF
TGTGCCACCAGCCCTCACAGGGGGCCCACAGATACGCAGTATTTT
>TRBV29-1|NA|TRBD2|TRBJ2-7
CSVGLAGGPLQYF
TGCAGCGTTGGACTAGCGGGAGGGCCGTTACAGTACTTC
>TRBV5-1|NA|NA|TRBJ2-1
CASSLDRVDNEQFF
TGCGCCAGCAGCTTGGACAGGGTAGACAATGAGCAGTTCTTC
>TRBV6-5|few|NA|TRBJ1-3
CASSVAWRGNTIYF
TGTGCCAGCAGCGTTGCTTGGAGGGGAAACACCATATATTTT